This entry lists 18 T cell receptor beta chains sequenced from one sample in a study of PD-L1 blockade in urothelial cancer. Described time point: pretreatment peripheral blood. The protocol was immunoSEQ multiplex PCR, while the TCRdb copy is restricted to in-frame clones and leaves out a portion. The sample contains around 100,000 clones, over 75% of which appear only once. The source was PBMCs, collected around atezolizumab (anti-PD-L1) treatment. These receptors originate from a man aged 60-69 years with urothelial cancer.

The chain combines TRBV4-2 with TRBJ1-1; 9 bases are shared with TRBD1. The germline CDR1 and CDR2 sequences are LGHNA and YNFKEQ. Trimming removed 4 bases from V and 11 bases from J; junction bases left unmatched: 5. This CDR3 is 12 amino acids long. The CDR3 DNA sequence: TGTGCCAGCAGCCTGGACAGGGGAGTGGCTTTCTTT. Translated: CASSLDRGVAFF.

This chain connects TRBV2 to TRBJ1-2; D unresolved. CDR1 and CDR2 (germline): SNHLY, FYNNEI. The CDR3 consists of 12 residues. Trimming left V 5 bases short and J 4 bases short, with 8 bases between. CDR3 nucleotide sequence: TGTGCCAGCAGTAGTGACTTCTATGGCTACACCTTC. This translates into CASSSDFYGYTF.

This clone was detected a few times. This chain uses TRBV27 with TRBJ1-5; TRBD1 matches at 7 bases. J lost 2 bases, V lost 5 bases, and 9 bases had no gene match. The CDR3 is 16 amino acids. The germline V gene encodes CDR1 MNHEY and CDR2 SMNVEV (reference sequence). The CDR3 protein is CASSPTGTAGNQPQHF. The CDR3 bases are TGTGCCAGCAGTCCAACCGGGACAGCAGGCAATCAGCCCCAGCATTTT.

The chain employs TRBV28 and TRBJ2-7, with D possibly being TRBD1 (6 bases). V lost 3 bases and J 2 bases, leaving 11 bases between the germline ends. Germline V gene data show CDR1 as MDHEN and CDR2 as SYDVKM. This CDR3 region has 14 residues. CDR3 sequence (DNA): TGTGCCAGCAGTTTTTTGGGGGCTGCCTACGAGCAGTACTTC. It translates to CASSFLGAAYEQYF. The variable domain in full, completed from reference TRBV28 and TRBJ2-7, reads DVKVTQSSRYLVKRTGEKVFLECVQDMDHENMFWYRQDPGLGLRLIYFSYDVKMKEKGDIPEGYSVSREKKERFSLILESASTNQTSMYLCASSFLGAAYEQYFGPGTRLTVT.

This chain joins TRBV27 and TRBJ2-1, with 7 bases aligning to TRBD2. The CDR3 is 17 amino acids. Germline assignment: CDR1 MNHEY and CDR2 SMNVEV (reference sequence). V was clipped by 3 bases and J by 6 bases; unmatched bases: 14. CDR3 amino acids: CASSFKTLGLRSNEQFF. DNA of the CDR3: TGTGCCAGCAGTTTTAAGACCTTGGGACTAAGGTCCAATGAGCAGTTCTTC.

V usage is TRBV5-4 and J usage is TRBJ2-7, with 7 bases lining up with TRBD2. The CDR3 consists of 15 residues. The junction had 10 bases not matched to a gene; V was cut back by 2 bases and J by 5 bases. From germline, CDR1 is SGHNT and CDR2 YYREEE (reference sequence). The CDR3 DNA reads TGTGCCAGCAGCTTATGGCCGGGGGGAGGAAACGAGCAGTACTTC. It codes for CASSLWPGGGNEQYF.

This chain links TRBV4-3 with TRBJ1-5; D might be TRBD1 (5 bases). CDR1 and CDR2 (germline): LGHNA, YSLEER. Trimming took off 0 bases at V and 10 bases at J, with 7 bases between the two ends. This CDR3 contains 12 residues. CDR3 in amino acids: CASSQEGGPQHF. The CDR3 nucleotides are TGCGCCAGCAGCCAAGAGGGGGGTCCCCAGCATTTT.

The chain combines TRBV20-1 with TRBJ2-7, with D uncertain. Germline assignment: CDR1 DFQATT and CDR2 SNEGSKA (reference sequence). V was trimmed by 5 bases and J by 1 base, leaving 6 bases between them. The CDR3 is made up of 11 amino acids. CDR3 DNA: TGCAGTGCTCCCAGGTCCTACGAGCAGTACTTC. It translates to CSAPRSYEQYF.

This clone was seen a handful of times. The rearrangement links TRBV5-5 to TRBJ2-1; 8 nucleotides match TRBD2. The J segment lost 4 bases and the V segment lost 1 base, leaving 4 bases of the junction unmatched. This CDR3 comprises 15 residues. CDR1 is SGHKS, CDR2 YYEKEE, per germline (reference sequence). The CDR3, as DNA: TGTGCCAGCAGCTTGTTTAGCGGGGTGTACAATGAGCAGTTCTTC. It is translated as CASSLFSGVYNEQFF.

The chain carries TRBV6-5 and TRBJ2-7; 8 nucleotides match TRBD2. With 10 bases clipped from V and 4 bases from J, the junction kept 15 bases outside the gene matches. Germline values: CDR1 MNHEY, CDR2 SVGAGI. The CDR3 consists of 15 residues. Here the CDR3 reads CATQRERAPGYEQYF. CDR3 DNA sequence: TGTGCCACCCAGCGGGAGAGGGCTCCGGGGTACGAGCAGTACTTC.

This clone was picked up one time. This rearrangement joins TRBV15 to TRBJ2-5; 7 bases fit TRBD1. In germline, CDR1 is LNHNV, CDR2 YYDKDF (reference sequence). The CDR3 has 15 residues. Losses at the gene ends were 0 bases for V and 4 bases for J; bases not matched to a gene: 5. The CDR3 sequence is CATSRDNRGGETQYF. CDR3 nucleotides: TGTGCCACCAGCAGAGATAACAGGGGCGGAGAGACCCAGTACTTC.

The rearrangement uses TRBV2 and TRBJ1-5, with 9 nucleotides matching TRBD1. J was trimmed by 7 bases and V by 5 bases; bases with no gene match: 9. The germline gives CDR1 SNHLY, CDR2 FYNNEI. The CDR3 extends over 15 amino acids. The CDR3 spells CASSLTGGEEQPQHF. As DNA, the CDR3 is TGTGCCAGCAGTCTTACAGGGGGCGAGGAGCAGCCCCAGCATTTT.

This clone was counted a few times. The rearrangement joins TRBV10-3 to TRBJ2-1; 7 nucleotides match TRBD2. The junction had 4 bases not matched to a gene; V was cut back by 0 bases and J by 2 bases. CDR3 length equals 16 residues. Germline V gene data show CDR1 as ENHRY and CDR2 as SYGVKD. CDR3 protein: CAISESDGGTYNEQFF. The CDR3 nucleotides are TGTGCCATCAGTGAGTCGGACGGGGGGACCTACAATGAGCAGTTCTTC.

The chain is built from TRBV4-1 and TRBJ2-7, with D possibly TRBD2 on 6 matching bases. The CDR3 is 13 residues long. Trimming removed 4 bases at V and 3 bases at J, with 10 bases between. Germline V gives CDR1 MGHRA, CDR2 YSYEKL. This chain's CDR3 is CASSPRENYEQYF. The CDR3, as DNA: TGCGCCAGCAGCCCCCGGGAGAACTACGAGCAGTACTTC.

The V and J genes are TRBV29-1 and TRBJ1-1; D gene unclear. The V end lost 4 bases, the J end lost 0 bases, and 9 bases lay between the germline ends. CDR1 is SQVTM and CDR2 is ANQGSEA in the germline V gene. The length of the CDR3 is 13 residues. CDR3 protein: CSVGQVVNTEAFF. The DNA for the CDR3 is TGCAGCGTTGGGCAGGTCGTGAACACTGAAGCTTTCTTT.

This sequence joins TRBV5-1 and TRBJ1-2; 9 nucleotides agree with TRBD1. The J segment lost 4 bases and the V segment lost 7 bases, leaving 8 bases of the junction unmatched. Per the germline V gene, CDR1 is SGHRS and CDR2 is YFSETQ. The length of the CDR3 is 14 residues. The chain's CDR3 is CASRPQGAGYGYTF. CDR3 in DNA: TGCGCCAGCCGCCCACAGGGGGCAGGCTATGGCTACACCTTC.

In the case of this clone: The junction does not match germline at one end; this may be a read error. This sequence joins TRBV7-2 and TRBJ2-5; 9 nucleotides line up with TRBD1. Germline loops: CDR1 SGHTA, CDR2 FQGNSA. The CDR3 covers 15 residues. CDR3 bases: TGTGCCAGCACCTTATCCGGGACAGGGCAAGAGACCCAGTACTTC. This translates into CASTLSGTGQETQYF.

The chain has TRBV7-9 and TRBJ2-3; possibly TRBD2 for D (7 bases). Germline V gene sequence: CDR1 SEHNR, CDR2 FQNEAQ (reference sequence). The CDR3 extends over 15 amino acids. Trimming cost V 2 bases and J 6 bases, with 15 bases left between them. The CDR3 coding sequence is TGTGCCAGCAGCTTACGGGGGGACACAGCTGATACGCAGTATTTT. Translated, it gives CASSLRGDTADTQYF.